This passage covers 32 T cell receptor beta chains from one sample sequenced in a study of low-dose radiotherapy and immunotherapy resistance in tumors. The authors ran around 19 PCR cycles to amplify TCRs with a constant-region primer and V-primer adapter. TCRdb analysed the reads with MiXCR anew, one entry per CDR3 protein. This sample has over 50,000 distinct CDR3 sequences, with around 34% found just once. Time point: after trial treatment. Indicated treatment: LDRT plus nivolumab, ipilimumab, low-dose cyclophosphamide and aspirin (RACIN trial). The sample was PBMCs, taken after low-dose radiotherapy plus immunotherapy. The receptors were gathered from a male donor with rectosigmoid adenocarcinoma.

Many counts were recorded for this clonotype. The chain has TRBV5-5 and TRBJ2-5; 11 bases match TRBD1. The germline V gene has CDR1 SGHKS and CDR2 YYEKEE (reference sequence). Germline trimming cut 4 bases from V and 0 bases from J; bases unmatched to any gene: 5. The CDR3 loop spans 16 amino acids. CDR3 loop: CASSLGTGGNQETQYF. CDR3 DNA: TGTGCCAGCAGCCTCGGGACAGGGGGGAACCAAGAGACCCAGTACTTC. The full variable domain, with the rest looked up from reference TRBV5-5 and TRBJ2-5, is DAGVTQSPTHLIKTRGQQVTLRCSPISGHKSVSWYQQVLGQGPQFIFQYYEKEERGRGNFPDRFSARQFPNYSSELNVNALLLGDSALYLCASSLGTGGNQETQYFGPGTRLLVL.

This clonotype occurred many times. The CDR3 nucleotides read TGTGCCAGCCGGGACAGGGATGGAAACACCATATATTTT. This translates into CASRDRDGNTIYF. The chain couples TRBV2 to TRBJ1-3; 9 bases are a match to TRBD1. The CDR3 has 13 amino acids. Per germline, CDR1 SNHLY and CDR2 FYNNEI. V was pared by 8 bases and J by 3 bases, with 2 bases of the junction left unmatched.

This clonotype occurred a few times. One end of the junction does not line up with germline, which may come from a read error. The V and J genes are TRBV3-1 and TRBJ1-1, with 8 bases matching TRBD1. Per germline, CDR1 LGHDT and CDR2 YNNKEL (reference sequence). The CDR3 runs 12 residues. CDR3 in amino acids: CASSQDRGEAFF. CDR3 coding DNA: TGTGCCAGCAGTCAAGACAGGGGAGAAGCTTTCTTT.

V and J are TRBV2 and TRBJ2-2, with D hard to call. Per the germline V gene, CDR1 is SNHLY and CDR2 is FYNNEI. The CDR3 spans 14 residues. Trimming took 6 bases from V and 2 from J, leaving 10 bases between them. CDR3 amino acids: CASSRRANTGELFF. CDR3 nucleotides: TGTGCCAGCAGCCGCCGGGCTAACACCGGGGAGCTGTTTTTT.

This clonotype has just a few counts. The chain employs TRBV5-1 and TRBJ2-7; tentatively, D is TRBD2 (5 bases). The germline V gene has CDR1 SGHRS and CDR2 YFSETQ. V lost 3 bases to trimming and J lost 6 bases, with 13 bases between them. This CDR3 has 13 amino acids. As DNA, the CDR3 is TGCGCCAGCAGCTGGACTTCGACGGCCGAGCAGTACTTC. This codes for CASSWTSTAEQYF.

Turning to this clonotype: A single base separates this from a much larger clone, so it may be a read error. The gene calls are TRBV7-9 and TRBJ2-2; TRBD2 might be the D (5 bases). The length of the CDR3 is 15 residues. Germline CDR1 is SEHNR and CDR2 is FQNEAQ (reference sequence). The CDR3 here is CTSSQVTGSDGELFF. CDR3 DNA: TGTACCAGCAGCCAGGTCACGGGGTCCGACGGGGAGCTGTTTTTT.

The sample holds a few counts of this clonotype. The chain carries TRBV11-2 and TRBJ2-4, with D perhaps matching TRBD2 (6 bases). Germline CDR1 and CDR2: SGHAT and FQNNGV. Trimming removed 5 bases at V and 1 base at J, with 12 bases between. The length of the CDR3 is 15 residues. CDR3 bases: TGTGCCAGCAGCGCAGTAGCGGATGCCAAAAACATTCAGTACTTC. This encodes CASSAVADAKNIQYF.

In its sample, this clonotype was seen many times. The chain has TRBV20-1 and TRBJ1-1; TRBD1 aligns across 8 bases. V dropped 5 bases and J dropped 7; count of bases not matched to a gene: 9. CDR1 is DFQATT and CDR2 is SNEGSKA in the germline V gene (reference sequence). The CDR3 runs 13 residues. CDR3 coding DNA: TGCAGTGCTTGGTGGACAGGGAAGAGTGAAGCTTTCTTT. Amino acids: CSAWWTGKSEAFF.

Remarks on this clonotype: The likely explanation is a read error, given a far larger clone one base away. This chain links TRBV5-4 with TRBJ2-1; 13 bases agree with TRBD2. This CDR3 is 14 amino acids long. The germline V gene has CDR1 SGHNT and CDR2 YYREEE (reference sequence). The V gene end was trimmed by 3 bases and the J gene end by 10 bases; junction bases not matched to a gene: 4. CDR3 in amino acids: CASSSGLAGVEQFF. CDR3 in DNA: TGTGCCAGCAGCTCAGGACTAGCGGGAGTCGAGCAGTTCTTC.

This clonotype was observed many times. J is TRBJ2-7 and V is TRBV4-2; D tentatively reads TRBD1 or TRBD2 (5 bases each). Germline assignment: CDR1 LGHNA and CDR2 YNFKEQ. The CDR3 is made up of 12 amino acids. V was clipped by 2 bases and J by 7 bases, with 9 bases between them. This chain's CDR3 is CASSQKWGEQYF. In nucleotides, the CDR3 is TGTGCCAGCAGCCAAAAATGGGGGGAGCAGTACTTC.

This clonotype was seen repeatedly, ten times or more. This rearrangement joins TRBV7-2 to TRBJ2-1, with 11 bases fitting TRBD2. V trimming: 5 bases; J trimming: 5 bases; junction bases outside the gene matches: 11. CDR1 and CDR2 from the germline V gene are SGHTA and FQGNSA. The CDR3 is made up of 17 amino acids. CDR3 region: CASSPRLAGTPNNEQFF. In nucleotides, the CDR3 is TGTGCCAGCAGCCCCCGACTAGCGGGAACACCAAACAATGAGCAGTTCTTC.

This rearrangement joins TRBV28 to TRBJ2-7; 9 nucleotides match TRBD2. The CDR3 consists of 18 residues. CDR1 is MDHEN, CDR2 SYDVKM, per germline. V lost 8 bases and J lost 2; bases outside the gene matches: 19. CDR3 coding DNA: TGTGCCAGCCCTCCTGGCGGGGGGCAAAGCGGGAGGACCTACGAGCAGTACTTC. It translates to CASPPGGGQSGRTYEQYF.

The chain recombines TRBV27 with TRBJ1-2; D unresolved. The CDR3 runs 13 residues. Per germline, CDR1 MNHEY and CDR2 SMNVEV (reference sequence). The V and J ends lost 6 bases and 3 bases respectively, with 11 bases between them. The CDR3 spells CASSASVDYGYTF. In DNA, the CDR3 is TGTGCCAGCAGCGCGTCCGTCGACTATGGCTACACCTTC.

Points on this clonotype: A read error likely explains this, since a far larger clone differs by one base. The chain joins TRBV3-1 to TRBJ2-7; D ambiguous. Trimming took off 3 bases at V and 7 bases at J, with 10 bases between the two ends. CDR1 LGHDT and CDR2 YNNKEL come from the germline V gene (reference sequence). This CDR3 has 12 residues. The DNA of the CDR3 is TGTGCCAGCAGCCAGATTACCCATGAGCAGTACTTC. Translating it yields CASSQITHEQYF.

This clonotype was observed a single time. A read error is likely here: a far larger clone is one base away. The chain joins TRBV6-2 or TRBV6-3 to TRBJ2-1; perhaps TRBD2 as D (5 bases). Trimming removed 5 bases from V and 0 bases from J, with 14 bases in between. The germline gives CDR1 MNHEY, CDR2 SVGEGT. The CDR3 consists of 16 residues. The CDR3 DNA reads TGTGCCAGCAGTGAATTTCAGGAGGTCTCCTACAATGAGCAGTTCTTC. Translating gives CASSEFQEVSYNEQFF.

This clonotype was seen many times. The rearrangement uses TRBV28 and TRBJ2-3; D is ambiguous. Per the germline V gene, CDR1 is MDHEN and CDR2 is SYDVKM. Trimming pared 7 bases from V and 1 base from J, leaving 12 bases between. This CDR3 comprises 14 residues. DNA of the CDR3: TGTGCCAGCACCCTCGGAACAGGCACAGATACGCAGTATTTT. It yields the protein CASTLGTGTDTQYF.

This clonotype was seen many times. The rearrangement links TRBV11-2 to TRBJ2-3; D is uncertain. CDR1 is SGHAT and CDR2 is FQNNGV in the germline V gene. This CDR3 has 17 residues. Trimming left V 6 bases short and J 0 bases short, with 19 bases between. The CDR3, as DNA: TGTGCCAGCAGTCCTGGGTCTTGGGGTTTTAGCACAGATACGCAGTATTTT. As protein: CASSPGSWGFSTDTQYF.

This clonotype has ten or more counts. V is TRBV6-2 or TRBV6-3 and J is TRBJ2-5; 8 bases align to TRBD2. The V gene's germline CDR1 is MNHEY and CDR2 SVGEGT. The V gene end was trimmed by 8 bases and the J gene end by 5 bases; junction bases not matched to a gene: 13. This CDR3 comprises 15 residues. The CDR3 reads CASHPSPGTRETQYF. For the CDR3, the DNA is TGTGCCAGCCACCCGAGCCCAGGGACTAGGGAGACCCAGTACTTC.

The V and J genes are TRBV12-3 or TRBV12-4 and TRBJ2-5; unclear D gene. V was cut by 5 bases and J by 4 bases, with 14 bases left in between. This CDR3 is built from 14 residues. In DNA, the CDR3 is TGTGCCAGCAGTCCGCGAGAACATTTAGAGACCCAGTACTTC. Encoded protein: CASSPREHLETQYF.

This clonotype has a count of ten or more. The J gene is TRBJ1-3, the V gene TRBV13; D gene unclear. Looked up from germline, CDR1 is PRHDT and CDR2 is FYEKMQ (reference sequence). This CDR3 contains 12 residues. The V end was cut by 5 bases, the J end by 3 bases, with 5 bases between. The CDR3 is CASSGDGNTIYF. As DNA, the CDR3 is TGTGCCAGCAGCGGAGATGGAAACACCATATATTTT. The full variable domain, completed using reference TRBV13 and TRBJ1-3, is AAGVIQSPRHLIKEKRETATLKCYPIPRHDTVYWYQQGPGQDPQFLISFYEKMQSDKGSIPDRFSAQQFSDYHSELNMSSLELGDSALYFCASSGDGNTIYFGEGSWLTVV.

The V call is TRBV6-4, the J call TRBJ2-7; 10 bases align to TRBD2. CDR1 MRHNA and CDR2 SNTAGT come from the germline V gene. Trimming at V came to 6 bases and at J to 7 bases, leaving 12 bases not matched to a gene. The CDR3 sequence is 15 residues long. CDR3 sequence (DNA): TGTGCCAGCAGCGAACTAGCGGGACAAAAAGATGAGCAGTACTTC. This codes for CASSELAGQKDEQYF.

This chain connects TRBV19 to TRBJ1-5, with D tentatively TRBD1 (6 bases). CDR1 is LNHDA, CDR2 SQIVND, per germline (reference sequence). Trimming removed 7 bases from V and 6 bases from J, with 10 bases in between. The CDR3 covers 12 residues. In nucleotides, the CDR3 is TGTGCCAGTACGCAGGGGTTTCAGCCCCAGCATTTT. It codes for CASTQGFQPQHF. Filled out from reference TRBV19 and TRBJ1-5, the complete variable domain reads DGGITQSPKYLFRKEGQNVTLSCEQNLNHDAMYWYRQDPGQGLRLIYYSQIVNDFQKGDIAEGYSVSREKKESFPLTVTSAQKNPTAFYLCASTQGFQPQHFGDGTRLSIL.

This clonotype was observed many times. The genes are TRBV6-2 or TRBV6-3 and TRBJ2-5; 9 positions agree with TRBD1. V shed 2 bases, J shed 5 bases, and the junction held 9 bases outside the gene matches. This CDR3 region has 16 residues. Per germline, CDR1 MNHEY and CDR2 SVGEGT. The DNA for the CDR3 is TGTGCCAGCAGTTACAGGGGGGGGACAGGGAGCGAGACCCAGTACTTC. Its translation is CASSYRGGTGSETQYF.

This clonotype was seen repeatedly, ten times or more. The genes are TRBV20-1 and TRBJ2-7; D may match TRBD1 or TRBD2 (5 bases each). V dropped 6 bases and J dropped 3 bases, with 15 bases sitting between them. Germline CDR1 reads DFQATT; CDR2 reads SNEGSKA (reference sequence). The CDR3 runs to 13 residues. CDR3 nucleotides: TGCAGTGCCAGCCCAGCGGACAACTACGAGCAGTACTTC. Protein product: CSASPADNYEQYF.

This chain links TRBV9 with TRBJ1-2, with D possibly TRBD1 on 6 matching bases. The CDR3 extends over 14 amino acids. The germline V gene encodes CDR1 SGDLS and CDR2 YYNGEE. Trimming took 0 bases from V and 8 from J, leaving 14 bases between them. DNA for the CDR3: TGTGCCAGCAGCGTAGGACAGGCCACGGAGGGCTACACCTTC. This codes for CASSVGQATEGYTF.

This clonotype was detected ten times or more. The chain combines TRBV20-1 with TRBJ2-6; maybe TRBD1 (6 bases). Deletions cut 7 bases from V and 0 bases from J, with 19 bases between. This CDR3 is 17 amino acids long. Germline lookup yields CDR1 DFQATT and CDR2 SNEGSKA (reference sequence). CDR3 nucleotides: TGCAGTGGGGTAGCCCAGGGGACCTACTCTGGGGCCAACGTCCTGACTTTC. Protein: CSGVAQGTYSGANVLTF.

The CDR3 DNA reads as TGTGCCAGCCAGGGAGAAGGGACCGGGGAGCTGTTTTTT. As protein: CASQGEGTGELFF. V and J are TRBV11-2 and TRBJ2-2; D assignment may be TRBD1 or TRBD2 (5 bases each). The V and J ends lost 8 bases and 5 bases respectively, with 12 bases between them. CDR1 SGHAT and CDR2 FQNNGV come from the germline V gene. The CDR3 has 13 amino acids.

This clonotype appeared many times. The chain has TRBV28 and TRBJ2-1; D ambiguous. Germline CDR1 and CDR2: MDHEN and SYDVKM. Trimming removed 11 bases at V and 0 bases at J, with 14 bases between. The CDR3 totals 14 residues. As DNA, the CDR3 is TGTGCCTCAATTGACGGTAGCTCCTACAATGAGCAGTTCTTC. Its protein product is CASIDGSSYNEQFF. Filled out from reference TRBV28 and TRBJ2-1, the complete variable domain reads DVKVTQSSRYLVKRTGEKVFLECVQDMDHENMFWYRQDPGLGLRLIYFSYDVKMKEKGDIPEGYSVSREKKERFSLILESASTNQTSMYLCASIDGSSYNEQFFGPGTRLTVL.

This clonotype was picked up many times. The chain uses TRBV27 and TRBJ2-7, with unresolved D. V lost 8 bases, J lost 7 bases, and 12 bases lay in between. The CDR3 totals 11 residues. Germline V gives CDR1 MNHEY, CDR2 SMNVEV (reference sequence). In DNA form, the CDR3 reads TGTGCCAGCGGACCTCTTCTGGAGCAGTACTTC. Protein product: CASGPLLEQYF.

The V gene is TRBV7-8, the J gene TRBJ2-1; the match to TRBD1 covers 8 bases. Per germline, CDR1 SGHVS and CDR2 FQNEAQ. J was trimmed by 10 bases and V by 6 bases; bases with no gene match: 11. This CDR3 comprises 14 residues. The CDR3 DNA follows: TGTGCCAGCAGACCCGGGACAGGCCCTGGGGAGCAGTTCTTC. It encodes CASRPGTGPGEQFF.

This clonotype was recorded many times. J is TRBJ1-6 and V is TRBV28; D gene unclear. Germline loops: CDR1 MDHEN, CDR2 SYDVKM. Trimming stripped 6 bases from V and 6 bases from J, with 15 bases between. This CDR3 contains 15 residues. CDR3 region: CASSLTAPPNSPLHF. DNA of the CDR3: TGTGCCAGCAGCCTGACGGCCCCTCCTAATTCACCCCTCCACTTT.

Here the CDR3 reads CASSLPGGVGNEQFF. DNA for the CDR3: TGTGCCAGCAGCTTGCCCGGGGGGGTGGGAAATGAGCAGTTCTTC. The chain has TRBV5-6 and TRBJ2-1; 8 bases agree with TRBD2. Germline loops: CDR1 SGHDT, CDR2 YYEEEE. With 1 base clipped from V and 7 bases from J, the junction kept 7 bases outside the gene matches. This CDR3 is 15 amino acids long. Drawing the rest from reference TRBV5-6 and TRBJ2-1, the complete variable domain is DAGVTQSPTHLIKTRGQQVTLRCSPKSGHDTVSWYQQALGQGPQFIFQYYEEEERQRGNFPDRFSGHQFPNYSSELNVNALLLGDSALYLCASSLPGGVGNEQFFGPGTRLTVL.